This is a list of T cell receptor beta chains from one sample in a study of cytomegalovirus exposure and HLA in healthy donors. Only in-frame clones appear in the TCRdb table, and some are missing; sequencing was by immunoSEQ multiplex PCR. The profile shows 150,000 to 200,000 clones, 84% of them singletons. Sequencing was carried out using PBMCs. The receptors derive from a boy aged 5 to 17 in good health and CMV-seronegative. The CDR3 runs from the conserved cysteine through the conserved F or W. Each record gives: clone size, V gene, D gene, J gene, CDR3 protein, CDR3 DNA. A D gene is named only where the DNA matches it firmly. Expanded clones get a size class; other rows say once, few or many, or leave the size out.

-,TRBV30,-,TRBJ2-7,CAWKTGTYEQYF,TGTGCCTGGAAAACGGGAACCTACGAGCAGTACTTC
few,TRBV6-1,-,TRBJ2-7,CASSEYHQTYEQYF,TGTGCCAGCAGTGAATATCACCAGACCTACGAGCAGTACTTC
-,TRBV29-1,TRBD1,TRBJ1-1,CSVVTGANTEAFF,TGCAGCGTTGTGACAGGGGCGAACACTGAAGCTTTCTTT
-,TRBV29-1,-,TRBJ1-6,CSVGAGRNSPLHF,TGCAGCGTTGGAGCAGGGAGGAATTCACCCCTCCACTTT
-,TRBV11-2,TRBD1,TRBJ1-6,CASSLGDRGLGSPLHF,TGTGCCAGCAGCTTAGGTGACAGGGGGCTTGGTTCACCCCTCCACTTT
-,TRBV30,TRBD1,TRBJ1-6,CAWSVSDRYSSPLHF,TGTGCCTGGAGTGTTTCGGACAGGTATTCTTCACCCCTCCACTTT
-,TRBV5-1,TRBD1,TRBJ2-7,CASSFLDRGLYEQYF,TGCGCCAGCAGCTTTTTGGACAGGGGGTTGTACGAGCAGTACTTC
-,TRBV5-5,-,TRBJ2-5,CASSLGLVETQYF,TGTGCCAGCAGCTTGGGACTTGTAGAGACCCAGTACTTC
few,TRBV27,TRBD2,TRBJ2-3,CASSFQAGGPQDTQYF,TGTGCCAGCAGTTTCCAAGCGGGAGGGCCTCAAGATACGCAGTATTTT
-,TRBV27,-,TRBJ1-1,CASRWAGNTEAFF,TGTGCCAGCAGGTGGGCAGGAAACACTGAAGCTTTCTTT
-,TRBV27,-,TRBJ1-5,CASSLGGGASNQPQHF,TGTGCCAGCAGTCTAGGGGGAGGGGCTAGCAATCAGCCCCAGCATTTT
-,TRBV27,-,TRBJ2-7,CASSLGGKYEQYF,TGTGCCAGCAGTTTAGGAGGGAAATACGAGCAGTACTTC
-,TRBV11-1,-,TRBJ1-1,CASSLAGGSNTEAFF,TGTGCCAGCAGCTTAGCGGGAGGATCGAACACTGAAGCTTTCTTT
-,TRBV29-1,-,TRBJ2-5,CSVTGWGELETQYF,TGCAGCGTCACTGGGTGGGGCGAGCTGGAGACCCAGTACTTC
-,TRBV30,-,TRBJ1-4,CACDLGGKLFF,TGTGCCTGCGATCTGGGGGGGAAACTGTTTTTT
-,TRBV7-2,-,TRBJ2-7,CASSYSGTSSQAYEQYF,TGTGCCAGCAGCTATTCCGGGACATCAAGCCAGGCTTACGAGCAGTACTTC
-,TRBV9,TRBD2,TRBJ2-3,CASSVSGGIAADTQYF,TGTGCCAGCAGCGTTAGCGGGGGGATTGCTGCAGATACGCAGTATTTT
-,TRBV6-1,-,TRBJ2-5,CASKAGANGQETQYF,TGTGCCAGCAAGGCGGGGGCGAATGGGCAAGAGACCCAGTACTTC
-,TRBV5-6,-,TRBJ2-3,CASSLDIRGTQYF,TGTGCCAGCAGCTTGGACATCAGGGGTACGCAGTATTTT
few,TRBV2,TRBD1,TRBJ2-7,CASNPRTGTSSEQYF,TGTGCCAGCAATCCAAGGACAGGGACATCTTCCGAGCAGTACTTC
-,TRBV7-9,-,TRBJ1-1,CASSETGWGTEAFF,TGTGCCAGCAGCGAAACAGGGTGGGGCACTGAAGCTTTCTTT
once,TRBV7-8,-,TRBJ1-1,CASSLAAAEAFF,TGTGCCAGCAGCTTAGCGGCGGCTGAAGCTTTCTTT
-,TRBV27,TRBD1,TRBJ1-2,CASSNRGGGYTF,TGTGCCAGCAGTAACAGGGGAGGTGGCTACACCTTC
once,TRBV15,TRBD1,TRBJ2-7,CATGPRTGNEQYF,TGTGCCACCGGCCCGAGGACAGGGAACGAGCAGTACTTC
-,TRBV25-1,-,TRBJ2-7,CASSEVGRFYEQYF,TGTGCCAGCAGTGAGGTCGGGAGATTTTACGAGCAGTACTTC
-,TRBV4-3,TRBD1,TRBJ2-7,CASSHTYRGPSSYEQYF,TGCGCCAGCAGCCACACCTACAGGGGCCCCAGCTCCTACGAGCAGTACTTC
-,TRBV28,-,TRBJ2-3,CASRMSSSGRTDF,TGTGCCAGCAGAATGTCCTCTAGTGGGAGAACGGATTTT
-,TRBV2,-,TRBJ1-1,CASSIRQENTEAFF,TGTGCCAGCAGTATCCGACAGGAGAACACTGAAGCTTTCTTT
once,TRBV7-6,-,TRBJ2-1,CASSPIVDEQFF,TGTGCCAGCAGCCCTATCGTAGATGAGCAGTTCTTC
few,TRBV11-3,-,TRBJ2-5,CASSLVRETQYF,TGTGCCAGCAGCTTAGTTCGAGAGACCCAGTACTTC
-,TRBV28,TRBD2,TRBJ2-3,CASSLSLAGGPDTQYF,TGTGCCAGCAGTTTATCTCTAGCGGGAGGTCCAGATACGCAGTATTTT
-,TRBV13,-,TRBJ1-3,CASSLGLLDGHSGNTIYF,TGTGCCAGCAGCTTAGGTCTCCTCGACGGACACTCTGGAAACACCATATATTTT
-,TRBV6-5,TRBD1,TRBJ2-1,CASRADGTGYHEQFF,TGTGCCAGCAGGGCAGACGGGACAGGGTACCATGAGCAGTTCTTC
-,TRBV7-9,-,TRBJ2-1,CASSSPGLTTSYNEQFF,TGTGCCAGCAGCTCACCGGGACTCACAACGTCGTACAATGAGCAGTTCTTC